One and the same sample provided the 27 T cell receptor beta chains below, sequenced in a study of spatial heterogeneity in lung cancer. Specified time point: sample taken at primary tumor resection. Sequencing was performed on whole RNA extracted from tumor and nontumor lung tissue, or from frozen PBMC, and the material was left unsorted. Each CDR3 protein gets one entry after TCRdb re-called the 5' RACE reads with MiXCR. The sample records about 18,000 distinct CDR3 sequences, around 19% being singletons. The sample was PBMCs, taken at surgery. The source of these receptors is a male donor with early-stage non-small cell lung cancer.

The rearrangement uses TRBV14 and TRBJ1-2; D is unresolved. V dropped 0 bases and J dropped 4 bases, with 3 bases sitting between them. The CDR3 extends over 12 amino acids. Germline CDR1 and CDR2: SGHDN and FVKESK. CDR3 sequence reads: CASSQEAYGYTF. The DNA of the CDR3 is TGTGCCAGCAGCCAAGAAGCCTATGGCTACACCTTC.

This clonotype has ten or more counts. The chain combines TRBV27 with TRBJ2-7, with no clear D. Germline CDR1 is MNHEY and CDR2 is SMNVEV (reference sequence). Trimming took 7 bases from V and 2 from J, leaving 15 bases between them. The CDR3 has 14 amino acids. The CDR3 nucleotides read TGTGCCAGCACCCACCCAGCGCGCCCCTACGAGCAGTACTTC. Translated, it gives CASTHPARPYEQYF.

This clonotype was seen many times. CDR3 sequence reads: CAIGQNTEAFF. CDR3 DNA sequence: TGTGCCATCGGACAGAACACTGAAGCTTTCTTT. The chain employs TRBV7-9 and TRBJ1-1, with a tentative D call TRBD1 (5 bases). The CDR3 totals 11 residues. CDR1 SEHNR and CDR2 FQNEAQ come from the germline V gene (reference sequence). V lost 10 bases, J lost 1 base, and 7 bases lay in between.

The CDR3 region has the DNA TGTGCCAGCAGCTTAGAGAACAATGAGCAGTTCTTC. Translation: CASSLENNEQFF. The V gene is TRBV11-1, the J gene TRBJ2-1; D remains unclear. Germline assignment: CDR1 SGHAT and CDR2 FQDESV (reference sequence). The CDR3 is 12 amino acids. Trimming took off 1 base at V and 5 bases at J, with 3 bases between the two ends.

The chain is built from TRBV3-1 and TRBJ1-5; 10 bases map to TRBD1. CDR3 size: 18 residues. The V gene's germline CDR1 is LGHDT and CDR2 YNNKEL (reference sequence). J was trimmed by 3 bases and V by 3 bases; bases with no gene match: 11. CDR3 sequence (DNA): TGTGCCAGCAGCCAGACAGGGGGCCTTAATGCTTACAATCAGCCCCAGCATTTT. Encoded protein: CASSQTGGLNAYNQPQHF.

This clonotype was seen ten or more times. The chain recombines TRBV19 with TRBJ2-7, with D unclear. V lost 1 base and J 3 bases, leaving 10 bases between the germline ends. Per the germline V gene, CDR1 is LNHDA and CDR2 is SQIVND (reference sequence). The CDR3 consists of 14 residues. In DNA form, the CDR3 reads TGTGCCAGTAGTATAGGGGCAGGTCTCTACGAGCAGTACTTC. Residues: CASSIGAGLYEQYF.

Written as DNA, the CDR3 is TGTGCCAGTAGTATCGGAGCGGGGGCTGGCAATGAGCAGTTCTTC. Amino acid sequence: CASSIGAGAGNEQFF. The V gene is TRBV19, the J gene TRBJ2-1; TRBD2 agrees at 8 bases. With V trimmed by 3 bases and J by 6 bases, 7 bases remained unmatched. CDR3 length equals 15 residues. Germline CDR1 reads LNHDA; CDR2 reads SQIVND (reference sequence).

This clonotype was counted between two and nine times. The V gene is TRBV7-2, the J gene TRBJ1-6; tentative D call: TRBD1 (6 bases). CDR1 is SGHTA, CDR2 FQGNSA, per germline. The length of the CDR3 is 13 residues. Trimming removed 4 bases at V and 9 bases at J, with 10 bases between. The CDR3 DNA is TGTGCCAGCAGCTCGCAGGGGACTTCACCCCTCCACTTT. Protein sequence: CASSSQGTSPLHF. Variable domain in full (rest from reference TRBV7-2 and TRBJ1-6): GAGVSQSPSNKVTEKGKDVELRCDPISGHTALYWYRQSLGQGLEFLIYFQGNSAPDKSGLPSDRFSAERTGGSVSTLTIQRTQQEDSAVYLCASSSQGTSPLHFGNGTRLTVT.

In this sample, this clonotype turned up many times. Written as DNA, the CDR3 is TGTGCCACCAGTGATTTTGTGGGGGGCACAGATACGCAGTATTTT. Its translation: CATSDFVGGTDTQYF. The chain uses TRBV24-1 and TRBJ2-3; the D call may be TRBD1 or TRBD2 (5 bases each). The germline V and J ends were trimmed by 1 base and 1 base, with 8 bases remaining between them. This CDR3 contains 15 residues. Germline V gene lookup returns CDR1 KGHDR and CDR2 SFDVKD.

This clonotype was seen a few times. The genes are TRBV7-3 and TRBJ2-1; 10 bases map to TRBD1. This CDR3 is 16 amino acids long. The ends lost 1 base at V and 6 bases at J; junction bases unmatched: 6. From germline, CDR1 is SGHTA and CDR2 FQGTGA. The CDR3 spells CASSLRGQGSPNEQFF. CDR3 nucleotides: TGTGCCAGCAGCTTAAGGGGACAGGGGAGTCCCAATGAGCAGTTCTTC.

This clonotype was recorded at least ten times. V and J are TRBV7-3 and TRBJ2-7; D remains ambiguous. The V gene lost 1 base and the J gene lost 3 bases, with 7 bases spanning the gap. This CDR3 region has 13 residues. Germline V gene sequence: CDR1 SGHTA, CDR2 FQGTGA. CDR3 DNA sequence: TGTGCCAGCAGCTTAAGCACCAACTACGAGCAGTACTTC. It specifies CASSLSTNYEQYF.

By share, this clonotype ranks as medium-sized. The chain recombines TRBV12-5 with TRBJ2-5, with no clear D. This CDR3 is 12 amino acids long. CDR1 and CDR2 (germline): LGHNT, FRNRAP. V was clipped by 1 base and J by 5 bases, with 5 bases between them. CDR3 region: CASGLDGETQYF. CDR3 sequence (DNA): TGTGCTAGTGGTTTGGACGGCGAGACCCAGTACTTC.

The chain couples TRBV3-1 to TRBJ2-2, with D hard to call. With 0 bases removed from V and 7 bases from J, the gap between germline ends came to 6 bases. The length of the CDR3 is 13 residues. Germline CDR1 and CDR2: LGHDT and YNNKEL (reference sequence). The CDR3 loop reads CASSQDPRGELFF. The CDR3, as DNA: TGTGCCAGCAGCCAAGATCCACGCGGGGAGCTGTTTTTT.

This chain links TRBV10-3 with TRBJ2-5, with 11 bases identical to TRBD1. CDR3 length: 15 amino acids. V lost 6 bases, J lost 5 bases, and 8 bases stayed unmatched. Per germline, CDR1 ENHRY and CDR2 SYGVKD. The CDR3 protein is CAISPGQGAKETQYF. The CDR3 DNA reads TGTGCCATCAGCCCCGGACAGGGGGCGAAGGAGACCCAGTACTTC.

The chain joins TRBV3-1 to TRBJ2-3; 10 bases map to TRBD1. Germline CDR1 and CDR2: LGHDT and YNNKEL (reference sequence). With V trimmed by 3 bases and J by 4 bases, 7 bases remained unmatched. CDR3 length equals 16 residues. CDR3 sequence: CASSHHGTGDPDTQYF. Here the CDR3 DNA reads TGTGCCAGCAGCCATCACGGGACAGGGGATCCAGATACGCAGTATTTT.

This clonotype occurred many times. This rearrangement joins TRBV11-3 to TRBJ2-2; 11 nucleotides agree with TRBD1. CDR3 size: 15 residues. The junction had 2 bases not matched to a gene; V was cut back by 2 bases and J by 6 bases. The V gene's germline CDR1 is SGHNT and CDR2 YENEEA. DNA of the CDR3: TGTGCCAGCAGCTTAATGGGACAGGGGGCCGGGGAGCTGTTTTTT. This encodes CASSLMGQGAGELFF.

This clonotype occurred many times. V and J are TRBV7-3 and TRBJ1-1; D is uncertain. The CDR3 has 13 residues. Looked up from germline, CDR1 is SGHTA and CDR2 is FQGTGA. The ends were cut back, 3 bases at V and 1 base at J, with 6 bases in the middle. CDR3 sequence reads: CASSLTGNTEAFF. The CDR3 coding sequence is TGTGCCAGCAGCTTGACTGGGAACACTGAAGCTTTCTTT.

This clonotype was observed at least ten times. The rearrangement uses TRBV27 and TRBJ2-3, with D possibly matching TRBD1 (5 bases). The germline V gene has CDR1 MNHEY and CDR2 SMNVEV (reference sequence). V gave up 5 bases and J gave up 3 bases, with 15 bases separating them. The CDR3 is made up of 15 amino acids. CDR3 DNA sequence: TGTGCCAGCAGTGTCACAGGTCGTGCGACAGATACGCAGTATTTT. Translating it yields CASSVTGRATDTQYF.

This clonotype was seen repeatedly, ten times or more. The chain recombines TRBV12-3 or TRBV12-4 with TRBJ2-5; tentatively, D is TRBD1 (5 bases). The CDR3 loop spans 18 amino acids. V lost 2 bases to trimming and J lost 2 bases, with 21 bases between them. The CDR3 DNA reads TGTGCCAGCAGTTTAAGCGTAGGGGAACAGAGCTATCAAGAGACCCAGTACTTC. Protein: CASSLSVGEQSYQETQYF.

This clonotype showed up many times. The chain combines TRBV14 with TRBJ2-5; 7 bases align to TRBD1. This CDR3 spans 15 amino acids. V shed 1 base and J 5 bases; nucleotides not matched to a gene: 7. The germline V gene has CDR1 SGHDN and CDR2 FVKESK. In nucleotides, the CDR3 is TGTGCCAGCAGCCAAGCCCGGGACAGCAAGGAGACCCAGTACTTC. Protein sequence: CASSQARDSKETQYF. The full variable domain, its missing parts supplied by reference TRBV14 and TRBJ2-5, is EAGVTQFPSHSVIEKGQTVTLRCDPISGHDNLYWYRRVMGKEIKFLLHFVKESKQDESGMPNNRFLAERTGGTYSTLKVQPAELEDSGVYFCASSQARDSKETQYFGPGTRLLVL.

This clonotype ranks as medium-sized. The CDR3, as DNA: TGTGCCAGCACCGCAACTAATGAAAAACTGTTTTTT. Its translation: CASTATNEKLFF. V is TRBV28 and J is TRBJ1-4, with D unresolved. The CDR3 totals 12 residues. Per germline, CDR1 MDHEN and CDR2 SYDVKM. V lost 7 bases to trimming and J lost 0 bases, with 3 bases between them. The variable domain in full, with the rest retrieved from reference TRBV28 and TRBJ1-4, is DVKVTQSSRYLVKRTGEKVFLECVQDMDHENMFWYRQDPGLGLRLIYFSYDVKMKEKGDIPEGYSVSREKKERFSLILESASTNQTSMYLCASTATNEKLFFGSGTQLSVL.

This clonotype was recorded at least ten times. The chain joins TRBV7-2 to TRBJ1-4, with D unresolved. CDR3 size: 15 residues. V was trimmed by 3 bases and J by 2 bases, leaving 10 bases between them. Germline loops: CDR1 SGHTA, CDR2 FQGNSA. CDR3 region: CASSFTGGTNEKLFF. CDR3 DNA: TGTGCCAGCAGCTTTACGGGCGGGACTAATGAAAAACTGTTTTTT. The full variable domain, completed using reference TRBV7-2 and TRBJ1-4, is GAGVSQSPSNKVTEKGKDVELRCDPISGHTALYWYRQSLGQGLEFLIYFQGNSAPDKSGLPSDRFSAERTGGSVSTLTIQRTQQEDSAVYLCASSFTGGTNEKLFFGSGTQLSVL.

This clonotype was counted only a few times. J is TRBJ2-7 and V is TRBV20-1, with no clear D. V shed 1 base and J shed 3 bases, with 10 bases lying between them. The CDR3 runs 13 residues. CDR1 DFQATT and CDR2 SNEGSKA come from the germline V gene (reference sequence). In nucleotides, the CDR3 is TGCAGTGCTAGAGCGGCTAGTTTCTACGAGCAGTACTTC. Its protein is CSARAASFYEQYF.

In its sample, this clonotype is medium-sized. The chain has TRBV19 and TRBJ1-4; maybe TRBD1 (5 bases). Germline V gene data show CDR1 as LNHDA and CDR2 as SQIVND (reference sequence). The ends were cut back, 6 bases at V and 2 bases at J, with 19 bases in the middle. This CDR3 is 17 amino acids long. The CDR3 protein is CASSIPGPQSTNEKLFF. DNA for the CDR3: TGTGCCAGTAGCATCCCGGGACCTCAAAGCACTAATGAAAAACTGTTTTTT.

The table lists this clonotype with many counts. This sequence joins TRBV2 and TRBJ2-7; 15 bases line up with TRBD2. The CDR3 sequence is 17 residues long. Germline V gives CDR1 SNHLY, CDR2 FYNNEI. V lost 8 bases to trimming and J lost 0 bases; unmatched junction nucleotides: 8. CDR3 in amino acids: CASRTSGGAYPSYEQYF. CDR3 in DNA: TGTGCCAGCCGGACTAGCGGGGGGGCCTACCCCTCCTACGAGCAGTACTTC.

This clonotype was seen only once. V usage is TRBV12-3 or TRBV12-4 and J usage is TRBJ1-2; the D gene is possibly TRBD1 (6 bases). Trimming took off 5 bases at V and 0 bases at J, with 13 bases between the two ends. This CDR3 has 15 amino acids. CDR3 sequence reads: CASSRTGSTNYGYTF. The CDR3 DNA reads TGTGCCAGCAGTCGTACAGGGTCTACTAACTATGGCTACACCTTC.

This clonotype was detected ten times or more. The chain has TRBV7-9 and TRBJ1-1, with TRBD1 identical over 7 bases. The V gene end was trimmed by 5 bases and the J gene end by 8 bases; junction bases not matched to a gene: 11. Germline CDR1 SEHNR, CDR2 FQNEAQ (reference sequence). This CDR3 is 14 amino acids long. CDR3 sequence: CASSADRAVWEAFF. CDR3 in DNA: TGTGCCAGCAGCGCCGACAGGGCAGTATGGGAAGCTTTCTTT.